This T cell receptor (beta chain) was identified during a study of cytomegalovirus exposure and HLA in healthy donors. The CDR3 spans 15 residues. V was clipped by 8 bases and J by 0 bases; unmatched bases: 9. Germline V CDR1 and CDR2: SNHLY, FYNNEI. While unrecorded immune exposures were likely, the donors were nominally healthy when sampled. The PCR had 60 Vbeta and 13 Jbeta primers. Libraries were prepared by immunoSEQ multiplex PCR; TCRdb keeps only in-frame clonotypes and omits some of them. The sample holds 100,000 to 150,000 clones, approximately 73% seen once. The receptor's source is a man between 60 and 70 years old in good health and CMV-seropositive. Sequences were obtained from PBMCs. The chain is built from TRBV2 and TRBJ2-7; 8 nucleotides match TRBD1. The CDR3 region is CASSRDRRASYEQYF. DNA for the CDR3: TGTGCCAGCTCCAGGGACAGGCGCGCCTCCTACGAGCAGTACTTC.